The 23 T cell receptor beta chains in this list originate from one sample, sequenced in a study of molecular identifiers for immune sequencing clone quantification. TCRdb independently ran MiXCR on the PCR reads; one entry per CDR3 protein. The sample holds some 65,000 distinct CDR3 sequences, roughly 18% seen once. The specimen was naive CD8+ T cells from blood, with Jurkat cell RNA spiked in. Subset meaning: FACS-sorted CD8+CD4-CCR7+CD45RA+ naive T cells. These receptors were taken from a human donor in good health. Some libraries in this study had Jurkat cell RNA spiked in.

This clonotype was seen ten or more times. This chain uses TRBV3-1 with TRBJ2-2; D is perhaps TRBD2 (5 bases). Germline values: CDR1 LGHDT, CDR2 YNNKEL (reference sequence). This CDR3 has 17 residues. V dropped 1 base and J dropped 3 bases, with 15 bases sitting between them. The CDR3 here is CASSQVVRGLDTGELFF. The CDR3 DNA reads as TGTGCCAGCAGCCAAGTGGTTCGAGGGTTGGACACCGGGGAGCTGTTTTTT.

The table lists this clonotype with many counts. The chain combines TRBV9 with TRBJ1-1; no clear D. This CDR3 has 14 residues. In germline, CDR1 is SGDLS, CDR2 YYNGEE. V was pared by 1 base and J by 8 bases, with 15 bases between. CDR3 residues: CASSVSGNSREAFF. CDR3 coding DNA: TGTGCCAGCAGCGTATCTGGGAATTCCCGAGAAGCTTTCTTT.

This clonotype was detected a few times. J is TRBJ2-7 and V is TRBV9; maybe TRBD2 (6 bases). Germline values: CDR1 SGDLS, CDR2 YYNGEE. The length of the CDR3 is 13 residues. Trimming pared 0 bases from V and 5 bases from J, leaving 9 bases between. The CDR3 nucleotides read TGTGCCAGCAGCGTAGTTTCGGGAGACGAGCAGTACTTC. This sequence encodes CASSVVSGDEQYF.

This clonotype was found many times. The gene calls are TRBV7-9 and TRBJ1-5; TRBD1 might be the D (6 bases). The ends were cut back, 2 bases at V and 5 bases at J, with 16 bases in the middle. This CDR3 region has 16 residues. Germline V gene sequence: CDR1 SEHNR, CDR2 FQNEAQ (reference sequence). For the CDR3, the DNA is TGTGCCAGCAGCTTAAGTTTAGGGGGTAACGATCAGCCCCAGCATTTT. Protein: CASSLSLGGNDQPQHF. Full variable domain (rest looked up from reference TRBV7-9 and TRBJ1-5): DTGVSQNPRHKITKRGQNVTFRCDPISEHNRLYWYRQTLGQGPEFLTYFQNEAQLEKSRLLSDRFSAERPKGSFSTLEIQRTEQGDSAMYLCASSLSLGGNDQPQHFGDGTRLSIL.

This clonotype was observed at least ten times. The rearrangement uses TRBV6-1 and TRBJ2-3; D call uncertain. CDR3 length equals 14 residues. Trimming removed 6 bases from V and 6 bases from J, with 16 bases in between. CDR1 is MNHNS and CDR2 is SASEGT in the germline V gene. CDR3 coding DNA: TGTGCCAGCAGGAAAAGGAGTATGCCGGATACGCAGTATTTT. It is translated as CASRKRSMPDTQYF.

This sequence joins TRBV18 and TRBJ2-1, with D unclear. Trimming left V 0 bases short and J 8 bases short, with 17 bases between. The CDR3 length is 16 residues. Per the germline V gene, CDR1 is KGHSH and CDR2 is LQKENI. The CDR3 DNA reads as TGTGCCAGCTCACCACCGGCTCTCGAGGTCGAGGATGAGCAGTTCTTC. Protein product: CASSPPALEVEDEQFF. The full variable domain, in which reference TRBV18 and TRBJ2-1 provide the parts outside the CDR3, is NAGVMQNPRHLVRRRGQEARLRCSPMKGHSHVYWYRQLPEEGLKFMVYLQKENIIDESGMPKERFSAEFPKEGPSILRIQQVVRGDSAAYFCASSPPALEVEDEQFFGPGTRLTVL.

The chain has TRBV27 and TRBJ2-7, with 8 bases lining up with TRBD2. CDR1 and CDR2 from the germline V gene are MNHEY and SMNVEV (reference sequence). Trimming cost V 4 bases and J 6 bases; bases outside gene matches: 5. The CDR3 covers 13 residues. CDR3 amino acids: CASSSGLAPEQYF. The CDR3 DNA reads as TGTGCCAGCAGTTCCGGACTAGCTCCCGAGCAGTACTTC.

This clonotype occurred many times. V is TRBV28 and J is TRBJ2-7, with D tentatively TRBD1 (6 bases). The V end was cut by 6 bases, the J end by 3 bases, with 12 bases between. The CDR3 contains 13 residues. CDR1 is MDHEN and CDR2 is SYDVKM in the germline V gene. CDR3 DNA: TGTGCCAGCAGCAGGGGCCCACTCTACGAGCAGTACTTC. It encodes CASSRGPLYEQYF.

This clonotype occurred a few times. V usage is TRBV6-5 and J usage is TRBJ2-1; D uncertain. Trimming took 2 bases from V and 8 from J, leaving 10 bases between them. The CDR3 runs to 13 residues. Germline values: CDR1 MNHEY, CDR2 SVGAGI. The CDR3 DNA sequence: TGTGCCAGCAGTTACCCGACTCTGGATGAGCAGTTCTTC. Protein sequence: CASSYPTLDEQFF.

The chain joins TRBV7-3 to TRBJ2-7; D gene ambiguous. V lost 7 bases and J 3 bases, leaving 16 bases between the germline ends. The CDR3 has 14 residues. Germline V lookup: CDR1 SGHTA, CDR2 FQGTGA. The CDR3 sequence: CASKRVVCFYEQYF. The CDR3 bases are TGTGCCAGCAAGCGCGTGGTATGCTTCTACGAGCAGTACTTC. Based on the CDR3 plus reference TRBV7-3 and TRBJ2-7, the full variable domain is GAGVSQTPSNKVTEKGKYVELRCDPISGHTALYWYRQSLGQGPEFLIYFQGTGAADDSGLPNDRFFAVRPEGSVSTLKIQRTERGDSAVYLCASKRVVCFYEQYFGPGTRLTVT.

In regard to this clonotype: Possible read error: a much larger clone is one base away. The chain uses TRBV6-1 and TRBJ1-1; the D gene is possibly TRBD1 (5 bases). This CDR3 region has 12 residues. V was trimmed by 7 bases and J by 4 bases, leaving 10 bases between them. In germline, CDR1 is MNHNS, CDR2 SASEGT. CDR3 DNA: TGTGCCAGCACGTGGGGGGGCACTGAAGCTTTCTTT. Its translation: CASTWGGTEAFF.

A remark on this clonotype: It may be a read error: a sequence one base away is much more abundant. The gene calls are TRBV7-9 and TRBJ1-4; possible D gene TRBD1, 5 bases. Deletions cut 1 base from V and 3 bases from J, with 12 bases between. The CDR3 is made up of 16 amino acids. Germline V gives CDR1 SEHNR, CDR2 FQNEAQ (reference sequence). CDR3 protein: CASSLEPGTANEKLFF. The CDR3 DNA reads TGTGCCAGCAGCTTAGAACCCGGGACGGCTAATGAAAAACTGTTTTTT.

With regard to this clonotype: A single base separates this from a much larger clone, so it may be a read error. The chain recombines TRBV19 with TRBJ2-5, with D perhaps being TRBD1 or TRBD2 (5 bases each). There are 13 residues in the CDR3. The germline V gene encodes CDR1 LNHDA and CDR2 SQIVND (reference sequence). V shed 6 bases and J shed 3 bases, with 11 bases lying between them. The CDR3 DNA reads TGTGCCAGTAGGGGGTTGGGGGAAGAGACCCAGTACTTC. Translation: CASRGLGEETQYF.

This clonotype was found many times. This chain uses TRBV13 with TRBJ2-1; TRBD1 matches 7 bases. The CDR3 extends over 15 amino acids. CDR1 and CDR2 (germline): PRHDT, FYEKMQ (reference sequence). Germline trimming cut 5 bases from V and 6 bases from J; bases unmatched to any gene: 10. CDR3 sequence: CASSNRGEGFNEQFF. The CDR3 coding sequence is TGTGCCAGCAGCAACAGGGGCGAGGGTTTCAATGAGCAGTTCTTC.

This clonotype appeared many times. CDR3 in amino acids: CASSIDTQGSTDTQYF. CDR3 DNA sequence: TGTGCCAGTAGTATAGATACACAGGGGAGCACAGATACGCAGTATTTT. The chain couples TRBV19 to TRBJ2-3; TRBD1 aligns across 7 bases. The CDR3 runs to 16 residues. CDR1 and CDR2 (germline): LNHDA, SQIVND (reference sequence). V lost 0 bases, J lost 0 bases, and 3 bases stayed unmatched.

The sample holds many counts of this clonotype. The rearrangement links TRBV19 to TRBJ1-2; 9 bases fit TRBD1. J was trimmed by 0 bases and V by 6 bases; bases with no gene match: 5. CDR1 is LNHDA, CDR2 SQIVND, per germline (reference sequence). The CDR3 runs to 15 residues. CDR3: CASSPRDRANYGYTF. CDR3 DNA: TGTGCCAGTAGCCCAAGGGACAGGGCTAACTATGGCTACACCTTC.

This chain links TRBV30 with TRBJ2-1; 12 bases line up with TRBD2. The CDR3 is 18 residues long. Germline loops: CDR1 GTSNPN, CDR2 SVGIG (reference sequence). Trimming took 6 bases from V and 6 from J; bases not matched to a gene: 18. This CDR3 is CACFGLAGSKGASNEQFF. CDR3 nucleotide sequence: TGTGCCTGTTTCGGACTAGCGGGATCCAAAGGGGCCTCCAATGAGCAGTTCTTC.

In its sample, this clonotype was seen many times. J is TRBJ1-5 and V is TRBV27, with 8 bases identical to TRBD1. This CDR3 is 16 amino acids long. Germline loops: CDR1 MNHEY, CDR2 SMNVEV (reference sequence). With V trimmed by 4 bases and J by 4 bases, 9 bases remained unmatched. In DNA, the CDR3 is TGTGCCAGCAGTTCGGGGACAGGTCAAGGGAATCAGCCCCAGCATTTT. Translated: CASSSGTGQGNQPQHF.

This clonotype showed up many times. The CDR3 loop reads CASSLSPQPPETQYF. DNA for the CDR3: TGTGCCAGCAGCTTATCTCCCCAGCCCCCAGAGACCCAGTACTTC. The chain carries TRBV7-6 and TRBJ2-5; unclear D gene. From germline, CDR1 is SGHVS and CDR2 FNYEAQ. V lost 2 bases to trimming and J lost 4 bases, with 14 bases between them. The CDR3 sequence is 15 residues long. The variable domain in full, completed from reference TRBV7-6 and TRBJ2-5, reads GAGVSQSPRYKVTKRGQDVALRCDPISGHVSLYWYRQALGQGPEFLTYFNYEAQQDKSGLPNDRFSAERPEGSISTLTIQRTEQRDSAMYRCASSLSPQPPETQYFGPGTRLLVL.

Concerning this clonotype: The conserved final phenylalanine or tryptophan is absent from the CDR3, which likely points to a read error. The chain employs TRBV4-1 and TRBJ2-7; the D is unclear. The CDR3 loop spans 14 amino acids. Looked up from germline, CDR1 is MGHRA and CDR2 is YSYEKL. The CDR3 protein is CASSQDSVSYEQYY. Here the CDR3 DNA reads TGCGCCAGCAGTCAAGATTCAGTATCCTACGAGCAGTACTAC.

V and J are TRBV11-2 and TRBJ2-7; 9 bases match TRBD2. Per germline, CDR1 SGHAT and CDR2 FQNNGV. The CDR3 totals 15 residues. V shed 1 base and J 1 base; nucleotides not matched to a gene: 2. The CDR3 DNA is TGTGCCAGCAGCTTAGGTGCGGGAGGGTCCTACGAGCAGTACTTC. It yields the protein CASSLGAGGSYEQYF. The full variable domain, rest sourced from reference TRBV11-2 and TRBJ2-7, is EAGVAQSPRYKIIEKRQSVAFWCNPISGHATLYWYQQILGQGPKLLIQFQNNGVVDDSQLPKDRFSAERLKGVDSTLKIQPAKLEDSAVYLCASSLGAGGSYEQYFGPGTRLTVT.

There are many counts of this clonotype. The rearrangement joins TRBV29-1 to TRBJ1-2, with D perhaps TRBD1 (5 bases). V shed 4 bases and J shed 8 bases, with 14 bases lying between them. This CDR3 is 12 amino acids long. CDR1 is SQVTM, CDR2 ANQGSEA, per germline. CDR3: CSVGPGLQGYTF. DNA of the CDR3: TGCAGCGTTGGTCCGGGACTACAAGGCTACACCTTC.

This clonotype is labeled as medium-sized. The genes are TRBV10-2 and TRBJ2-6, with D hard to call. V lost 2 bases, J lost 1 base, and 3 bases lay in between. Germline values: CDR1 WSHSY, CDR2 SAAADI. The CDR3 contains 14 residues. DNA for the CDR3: TGCGCCAGCAGTGAGGGATCTGGGGCCAACGTCCTGACTTTC. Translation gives CASSEGSGANVLTF.